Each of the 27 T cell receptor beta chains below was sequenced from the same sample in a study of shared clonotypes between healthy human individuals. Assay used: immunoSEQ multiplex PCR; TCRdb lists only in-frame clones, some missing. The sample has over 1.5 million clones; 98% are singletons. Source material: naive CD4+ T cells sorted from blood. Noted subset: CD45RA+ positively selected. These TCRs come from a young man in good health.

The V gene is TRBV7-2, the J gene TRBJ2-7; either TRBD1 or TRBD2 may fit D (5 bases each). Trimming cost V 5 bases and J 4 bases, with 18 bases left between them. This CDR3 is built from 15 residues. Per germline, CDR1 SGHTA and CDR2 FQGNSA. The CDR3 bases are TGTGCCAGCAGCGCCCCAGGGACGAAGGCTTACGAGCAGTACTTC. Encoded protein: CASSAPGTKAYEQYF.

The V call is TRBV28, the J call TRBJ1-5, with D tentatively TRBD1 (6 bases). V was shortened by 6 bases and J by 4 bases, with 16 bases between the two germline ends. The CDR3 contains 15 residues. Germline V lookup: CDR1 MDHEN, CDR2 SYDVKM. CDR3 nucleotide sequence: TGTGCCAGCAGCCCGGGGGGGCCAGGGAATCAGCCCCAGCATTTT. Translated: CASSPGGPGNQPQHF.

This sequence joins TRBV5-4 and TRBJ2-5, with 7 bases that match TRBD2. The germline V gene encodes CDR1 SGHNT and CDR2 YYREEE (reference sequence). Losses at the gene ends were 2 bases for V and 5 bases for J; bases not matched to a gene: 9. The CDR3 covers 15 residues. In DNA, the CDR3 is TGTGCCAGCAGCTTAGGTGCGGGAGCTGTGGAGACCCAGTACTTC. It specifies CASSLGAGAVETQYF.

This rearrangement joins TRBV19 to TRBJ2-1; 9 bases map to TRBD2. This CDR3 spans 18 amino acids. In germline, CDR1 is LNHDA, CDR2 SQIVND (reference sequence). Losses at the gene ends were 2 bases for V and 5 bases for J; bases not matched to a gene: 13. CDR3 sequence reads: CASSIRGRKTSGHNEQFF. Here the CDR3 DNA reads TGTGCCAGTAGTATAAGAGGGAGGAAGACTAGCGGACACAATGAGCAGTTCTTC.

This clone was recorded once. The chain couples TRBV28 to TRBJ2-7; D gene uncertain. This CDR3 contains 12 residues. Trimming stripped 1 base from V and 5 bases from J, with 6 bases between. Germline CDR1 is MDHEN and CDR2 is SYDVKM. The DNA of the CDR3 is TGTGCCAGCAGTTTATTTGCCCACGAGCAGTACTTC. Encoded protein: CASSLFAHEQYF.

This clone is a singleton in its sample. Here the CDR3 DNA reads TGTGCCAGTAGCCGACAACTAGCTAGTCCCTACGAGCAGTACTTC. Translating it yields CASSRQLASPYEQYF. V gene TRBV19 combines with J gene TRBJ2-7; weak D call: TRBD2 (6 bases). Germline lookup yields CDR1 LNHDA and CDR2 SQIVND (reference sequence). This CDR3 is 15 amino acids long. Trimming left V 6 bases short and J 2 bases short, with 17 bases between.

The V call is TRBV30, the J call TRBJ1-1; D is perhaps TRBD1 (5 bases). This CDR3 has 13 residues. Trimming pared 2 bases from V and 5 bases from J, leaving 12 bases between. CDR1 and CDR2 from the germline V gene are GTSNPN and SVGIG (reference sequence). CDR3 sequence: CAWSKDRGTEAFF. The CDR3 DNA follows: TGTGCCTGGAGTAAAGACAGAGGGACTGAAGCTTTCTTT. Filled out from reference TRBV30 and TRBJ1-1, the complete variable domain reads SQTIHQWPATLVQPVGSPLSLECTVEGTSNPNLYWYRQAAGRGLQLLFYSVGIGQISSEVPQNLSASRPQDRQFILSSKKLLLSDSGFYLCAWSKDRGTEAFFGQGTRLTVV.

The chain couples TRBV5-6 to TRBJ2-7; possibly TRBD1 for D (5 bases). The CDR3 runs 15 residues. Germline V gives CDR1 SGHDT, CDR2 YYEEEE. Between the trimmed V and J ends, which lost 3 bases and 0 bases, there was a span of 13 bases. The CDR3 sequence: CASSSRGTISYEQYF. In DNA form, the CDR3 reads TGTGCCAGCAGCTCTAGGGGTACTATCTCCTACGAGCAGTACTTC. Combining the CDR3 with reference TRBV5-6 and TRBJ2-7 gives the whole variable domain DAGVTQSPTHLIKTRGQQVTLRCSPKSGHDTVSWYQQALGQGPQFIFQYYEEEERQRGNFPDRFSGHQFPNYSSELNVNALLLGDSALYLCASSSRGTISYEQYFGPGTRLTVT.

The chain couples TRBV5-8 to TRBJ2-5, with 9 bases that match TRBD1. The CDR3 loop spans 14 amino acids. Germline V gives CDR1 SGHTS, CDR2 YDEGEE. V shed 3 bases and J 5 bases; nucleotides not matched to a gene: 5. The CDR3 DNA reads TGTGCCAGCAGCTACGGACAGGGGATGGAGACCCAGTACTTC. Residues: CASSYGQGMETQYF.

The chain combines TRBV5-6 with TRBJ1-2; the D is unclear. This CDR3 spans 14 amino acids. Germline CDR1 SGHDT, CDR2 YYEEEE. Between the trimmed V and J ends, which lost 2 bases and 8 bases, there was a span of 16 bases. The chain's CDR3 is CASSFGKRVRGYTF. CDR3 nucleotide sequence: TGTGCCAGCAGCTTCGGTAAAAGGGTCCGGGGCTACACCTTC.

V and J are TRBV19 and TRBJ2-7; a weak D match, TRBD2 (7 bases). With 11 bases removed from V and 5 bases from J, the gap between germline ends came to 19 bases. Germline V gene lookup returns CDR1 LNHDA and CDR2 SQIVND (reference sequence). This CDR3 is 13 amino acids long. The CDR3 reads CASQSAGADEQYF. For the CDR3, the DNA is TGTGCCTCCCAGAGTGCGGGGGCAGACGAGCAGTACTTC.

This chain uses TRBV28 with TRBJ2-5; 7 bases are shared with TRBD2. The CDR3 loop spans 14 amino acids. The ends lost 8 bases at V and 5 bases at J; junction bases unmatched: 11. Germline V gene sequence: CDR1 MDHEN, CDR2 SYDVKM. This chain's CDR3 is CASYTGTTRETQYF. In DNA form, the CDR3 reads TGTGCCAGCTACACCGGGACTACCAGGGAGACCCAGTACTTC.

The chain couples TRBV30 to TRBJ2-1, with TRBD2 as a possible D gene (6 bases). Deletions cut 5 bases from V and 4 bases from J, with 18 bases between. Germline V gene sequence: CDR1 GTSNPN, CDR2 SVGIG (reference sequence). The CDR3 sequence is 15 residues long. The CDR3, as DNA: TGTGCCTGGCTTATATCAGGGAGGAGTTACAATGAGCAGTTCTTC. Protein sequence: CAWLISGRSYNEQFF.

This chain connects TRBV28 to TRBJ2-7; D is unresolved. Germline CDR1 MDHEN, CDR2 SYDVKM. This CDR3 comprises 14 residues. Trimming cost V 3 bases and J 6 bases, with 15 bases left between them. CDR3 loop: CASSLEIRRTEQYF. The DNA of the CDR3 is TGTGCCAGCAGTTTGGAGATAAGACGGACCGAGCAGTACTTC. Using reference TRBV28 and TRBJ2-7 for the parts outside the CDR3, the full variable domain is DVKVTQSSRYLVKRTGEKVFLECVQDMDHENMFWYRQDPGLGLRLIYFSYDVKMKEKGDIPEGYSVSREKKERFSLILESASTNQTSMYLCASSLEIRRTEQYFGPGTRLTVT.

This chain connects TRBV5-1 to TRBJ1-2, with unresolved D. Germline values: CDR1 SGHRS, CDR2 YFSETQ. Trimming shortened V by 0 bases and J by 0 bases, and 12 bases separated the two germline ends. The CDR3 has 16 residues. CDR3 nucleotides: TGCGCCAGCAGCTTGGCCTCGGACGGTGCTAACTATGGCTACACCTTC. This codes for CASSLASDGANYGYTF.

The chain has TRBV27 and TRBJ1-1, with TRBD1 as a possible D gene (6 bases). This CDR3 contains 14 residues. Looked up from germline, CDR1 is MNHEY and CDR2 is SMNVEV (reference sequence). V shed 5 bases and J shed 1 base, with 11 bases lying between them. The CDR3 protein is CASSPPGANTEAFF. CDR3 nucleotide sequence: TGTGCCAGCAGTCCCCCGGGGGCGAACACTGAAGCTTTCTTT.

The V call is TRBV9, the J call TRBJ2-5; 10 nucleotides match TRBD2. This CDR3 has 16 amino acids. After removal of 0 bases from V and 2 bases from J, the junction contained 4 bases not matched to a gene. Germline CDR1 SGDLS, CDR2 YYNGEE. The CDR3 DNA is TGTGCCAGCAGCGTAGGGATAGCGGGAGGACAAGAGACCCAGTACTTC. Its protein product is CASSVGIAGGQETQYF.

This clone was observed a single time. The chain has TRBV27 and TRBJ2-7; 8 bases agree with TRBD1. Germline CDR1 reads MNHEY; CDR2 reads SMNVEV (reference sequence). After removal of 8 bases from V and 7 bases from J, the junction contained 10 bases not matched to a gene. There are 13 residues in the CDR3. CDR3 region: CASGWQGAGEQYF. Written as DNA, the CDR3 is TGTGCCAGCGGGTGGCAGGGGGCTGGAGAGCAGTACTTC.

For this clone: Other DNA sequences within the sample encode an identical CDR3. In DNA form, the CDR3 reads TGTGCCAGCAGCTTGGGGGGTAGTAATGAAAAACTGTTTTTT. This codes for CASSLGGSNEKLFF. The chain employs TRBV7-9 and TRBJ1-4; TRBD1 is a possible D gene (5 bases). The ends were cut back, 3 bases at V and 4 bases at J, with 9 bases in the middle. The CDR3 sequence is 14 residues long. Germline values: CDR1 SEHNR, CDR2 FQNEAQ (reference sequence).

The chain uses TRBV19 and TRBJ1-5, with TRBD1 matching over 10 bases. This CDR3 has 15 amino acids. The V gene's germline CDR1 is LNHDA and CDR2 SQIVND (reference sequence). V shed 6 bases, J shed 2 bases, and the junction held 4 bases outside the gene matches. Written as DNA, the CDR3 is TGTGCCAGTAGGACAGGGGGCGTCGGCAATCAGCCCCAGCATTTT. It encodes CASRTGGVGNQPQHF.

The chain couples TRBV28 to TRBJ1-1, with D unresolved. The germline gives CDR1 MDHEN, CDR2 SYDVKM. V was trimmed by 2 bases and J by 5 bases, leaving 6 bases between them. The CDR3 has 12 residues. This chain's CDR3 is CASSLPVTEAFF. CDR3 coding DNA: TGTGCCAGCAGTTTACCCGTAACTGAAGCTTTCTTT.

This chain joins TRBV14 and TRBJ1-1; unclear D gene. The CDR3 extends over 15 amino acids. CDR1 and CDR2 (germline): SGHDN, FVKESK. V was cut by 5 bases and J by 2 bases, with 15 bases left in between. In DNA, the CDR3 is TGTGCCAGCAGCATACACTTCGGAGATAACACTGAAGCTTTCTTT. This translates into CASSIHFGDNTEAFF. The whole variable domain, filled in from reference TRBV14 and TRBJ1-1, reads EAGVTQFPSHSVIEKGQTVTLRCDPISGHDNLYWYRRVMGKEIKFLLHFVKESKQDESGMPNNRFLAERTGGTYSTLKVQPAELEDSGVYFCASSIHFGDNTEAFFGQGTRLTVV.

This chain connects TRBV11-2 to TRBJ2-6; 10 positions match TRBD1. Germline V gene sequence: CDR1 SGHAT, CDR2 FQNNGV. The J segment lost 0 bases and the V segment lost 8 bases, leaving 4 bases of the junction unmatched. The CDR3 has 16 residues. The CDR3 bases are TGTGCCAGCGTGTGGACAGGGGGCTCTGGGGCCAACGTCCTGACTTTC. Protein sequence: CASVWTGGSGANVLTF.

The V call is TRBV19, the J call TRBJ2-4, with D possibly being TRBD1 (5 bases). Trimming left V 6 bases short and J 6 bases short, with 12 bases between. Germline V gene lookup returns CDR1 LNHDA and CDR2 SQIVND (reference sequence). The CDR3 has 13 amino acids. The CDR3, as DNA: TGTGCCAGTAGGCCCCAGGGCCGAAACATTCAGTACTTC. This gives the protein CASRPQGRNIQYF.

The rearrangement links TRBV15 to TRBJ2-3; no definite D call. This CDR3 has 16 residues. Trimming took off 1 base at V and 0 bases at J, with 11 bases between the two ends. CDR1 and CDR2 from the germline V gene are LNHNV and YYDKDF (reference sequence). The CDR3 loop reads CATSRGGGISTDTQYF. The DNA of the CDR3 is TGTGCCACCAGCAGAGGAGGTGGGATCAGCACAGATACGCAGTATTTT. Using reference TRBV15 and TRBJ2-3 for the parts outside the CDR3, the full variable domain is DAMVIQNPRYQVTQFGKPVTLSCSQTLNHNVMYWYQQKSSQAPKLLFHYYDKDFNNEADTPDNFQSRRPNTSFCFLDIRSPGLGDTAMYLCATSRGGGISTDTQYFGPGTRLTVL.

The DNA for the CDR3 is TGTGCCAGCAGCTTTGAGGTTATACCTGAGACCCAGTACTTC. Its protein product is CASSFEVIPETQYF. V gene TRBV7-9 combines with J gene TRBJ2-5; no firm D call. CDR1 SEHNR and CDR2 FQNEAQ come from the germline V gene (reference sequence). V was clipped by 3 bases and J by 5 bases, with 13 bases between them. The CDR3 contains 14 residues.

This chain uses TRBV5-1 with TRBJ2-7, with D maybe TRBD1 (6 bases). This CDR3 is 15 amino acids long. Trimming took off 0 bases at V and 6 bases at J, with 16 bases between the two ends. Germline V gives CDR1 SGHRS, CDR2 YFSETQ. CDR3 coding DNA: TGCGCCAGCAGCTTGGTTGAGGGTCAGGGGTTCGAGCAGTACTTC. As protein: CASSLVEGQGFEQYF.